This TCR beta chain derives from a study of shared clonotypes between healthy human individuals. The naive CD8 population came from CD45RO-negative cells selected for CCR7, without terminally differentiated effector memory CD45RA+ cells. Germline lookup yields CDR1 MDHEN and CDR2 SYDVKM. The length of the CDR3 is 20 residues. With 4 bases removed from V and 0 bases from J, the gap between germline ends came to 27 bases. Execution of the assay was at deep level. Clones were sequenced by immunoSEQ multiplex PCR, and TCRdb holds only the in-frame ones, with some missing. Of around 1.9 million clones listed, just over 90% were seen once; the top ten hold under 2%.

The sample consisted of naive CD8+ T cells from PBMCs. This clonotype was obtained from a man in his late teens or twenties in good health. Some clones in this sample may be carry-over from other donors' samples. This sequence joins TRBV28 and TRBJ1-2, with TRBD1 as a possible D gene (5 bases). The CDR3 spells CASSSVGAPGSVQPNYGYTF. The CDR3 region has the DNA TGTGCCAGCAGTTCGGTTGGGGCTCCGGGCTCGGTACAACCTAACTATGGCTACACCTTC.